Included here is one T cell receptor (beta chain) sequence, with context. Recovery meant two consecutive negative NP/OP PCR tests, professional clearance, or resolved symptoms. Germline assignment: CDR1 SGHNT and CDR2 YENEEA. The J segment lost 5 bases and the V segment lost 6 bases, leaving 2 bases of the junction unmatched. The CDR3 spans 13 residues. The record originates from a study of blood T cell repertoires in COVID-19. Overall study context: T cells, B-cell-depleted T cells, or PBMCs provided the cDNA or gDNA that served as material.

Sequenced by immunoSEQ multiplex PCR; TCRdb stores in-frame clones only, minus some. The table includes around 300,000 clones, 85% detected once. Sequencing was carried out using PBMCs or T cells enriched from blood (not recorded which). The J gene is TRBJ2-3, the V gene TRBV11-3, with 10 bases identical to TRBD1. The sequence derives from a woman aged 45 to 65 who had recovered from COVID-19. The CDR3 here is CASRGTGEDTQYF. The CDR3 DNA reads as TGTGCCAGCAGAGGGACAGGGGAAGATACGCAGTATTTT. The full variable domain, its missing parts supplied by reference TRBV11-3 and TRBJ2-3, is EAGVVQSPRYKIIEKKQPVAFWCNPISGHNTLYWYLQNLGQGPELLIRYENEEAVDDSQLPKDRFSAERLKGVDSTLKIQPAELGDSAVYLCASRGTGEDTQYFGPGTRLTVL.